This T cell receptor (beta chain) comes out of a study of T cell responses to AZD1222 COVID-19 vaccine. Study information: Second-dose intervals of approximately 4 or approximately 12 weeks were pooled. Study outcomes and limitations: Mapped onto spike, vaccine-associated CD4 TCRs spanned it and were dominant at 160-218 and 743-854. Only six people who got AZD1222 tested seropositive at baseline. Clonal diversity may have been underestimated, and the donors were mostly white British, with more females than males.

Sequencing was performed with immunoSEQ multiplex PCR; in TCRdb, only in-frame clones are kept and a portion is missing. This sample has more than 90,000 clones, with just over 85% found just once. With respect to this clone: Its antigen remains unknown.

The sample here was peripheral blood, taken on day 0 of AZD1222 vaccination. This receptor was taken from an adult in good health.

The CDR3 loop reads CASSPGQEQFF. The CDR3 DNA reads TGTGCCAGCAGCCCGGGACAGGAGCAGTTCTTC. This chain links TRBV28 with TRBJ2-1; 7 positions agree with TRBD1. This CDR3 spans 11 amino acids. CDR1 is MDHEN, CDR2 SYDVKM, per germline. J gave up 10 bases and V 6 bases, and 3 bases lay outside the gene matches.